The clone carrying this T cell receptor beta chain showed up just once. In the original processing: Reference gene primer amplification yielded estimated nucleated cell counts. The protocol was immunoSEQ multiplex PCR, while the TCRdb copy is restricted to in-frame clones and leaves out a portion. V and J calls and clone size follow that table, whereas D and trimming were derived from the DNA. The table has about 200,000 clones, around four fifths seen once. The data are from a study of blood T cell repertoires in COVID-19. Across the study: Whether acute or convalescent, the COVID-19 samples came from the United States, Italy and Spain. In each case, the material was cDNA or gDNA derived from T cells, B-cell-depleted T cells, or PBMCs.

Deletions cut 1 base from V and 4 bases from J, with 16 bases between. The CDR3 consists of 17 residues. The germline gives CDR1 LGHDT, CDR2 YNNKEL (reference sequence). Input material: peripheral blood. The chain joins TRBV3-1 (or the pseudogene TRBV3-2) to TRBJ1-4; D perhaps matches TRBD1 (5 bases). This TCR came from a human donor in a cohort sampled during active COVID-19. CDR3 sequence (DNA): TGTGCCAGCAGCCAAGTTTTCGGGCCGGGGGGTAATGAAAAACTGTTTTTT. Translation: CASSQVFGPGGNEKLFF.